This TCR beta chain was identified during a study of tissue T cells after allogeneic stem cell transplantation. Findings of the study overall: Anatomically similar tissues had similar TCR repertoires within each patient. Alloreactivity or antigen specificity of tissue TCRs was not determined; some clones might be host cells.

Note on this clone: Its antigen is unidentified.

The CDR3 runs 16 residues. Trimming stripped 4 bases from V and 2 bases from J, with 17 bases between. Germline loops: CDR1 SGHRS, CDR2 YFSETQ. Enrolled prospectively were adult allogeneic hematopoietic cell transplant recipients whose graft-versus-host disease was steroid-refractory. Libraries were prepared by immunoSEQ multiplex PCR; TCRdb keeps only in-frame clonotypes and omits some of them. The table lists approximately 3,500 clones, around 75% of them singletons, with about 23% in the top ten. The receptor comes from a male patient older than 55 with steroid-refractory graft-versus-host disease after an allogeneic stem cell transplant. Among the T cells, some may be from the graft donor. V gene TRBV5-1 combines with J gene TRBJ2-3; D might be TRBD1 or TRBD2, each matching 6 bases. Material: small intestine tissue, obtained at autopsy. Written as DNA, the CDR3 is TGCGCCAGCAGCCCACTTGGGGGGCCGCCCACAGATACGCAGTATTTT. Its protein product is CASSPLGGPPTDTQYF.